This TCR beta chain was sequenced for a study of spatial heterogeneity in lung cancer. Study overall: A strong correlation was found between TCR transcript counts in tumor regions and a T cell module score derived from matched bulk RNA-seq. In raw reads, more than 9.5 appearances on average were recorded for each unique TCR and UMI combination. Findings and caveats of the study: Mutation tallies in tumors tracked expanded intratumoral alpha and beta TCR counts. Regional and ubiquitous nonsynonymous mutations were tracked by counts of regional and ubiquitous expanded TCRs, respectively.

Time point described: sample taken at primary tumor resection. Frozen PBMC, nontumor lung or tumor provided whole RNA, which was sequenced unsorted. TCRdb called the 5' RACE reads again in MiXCR, with one record for every CDR3 protein. The table includes approximately 11,000 distinct CDR3 sequences, about 5% detected once. In its sample, this clonotype is medium-sized. What it binds is unknown. This clonotype was obtained from a male donor with early-stage non-small cell lung cancer. Specimen: lung tumor tissue, collected at surgery.

The CDR3 reads CASSPEGEQFF. CDR3 in DNA: TGTGCCAGCAGCCCCGAGGGTGAGCAGTTCTTC. This sequence joins TRBV7-9 and TRBJ2-1; maybe TRBD2 (5 bases). This CDR3 region has 11 residues. The ends were cut back, 5 bases at V and 9 bases at J, with 8 bases in the middle. Germline V gene lookup returns CDR1 SEHNR and CDR2 FQNEAQ (reference sequence).